This paragraph covers one T cell receptor (beta chain) sequence. The sample is drawn from a study of blood T cell repertoires in COVID-19. Study-wide background: Sources were T cells, B-cell-depleted T cells, or PBMCs; the material itself was cDNA or gDNA.

The method was immunoSEQ multiplex PCR; TCRdb's version includes in-frame clones alone and lacks a portion of them. Among roughly 200,000 clones listed, 70% to 85% were seen once. From germline, CDR1 is MRHNA and CDR2 SNTAGT. This CDR3 comprises 16 residues. V lost 5 bases, J lost 3 bases, and 9 bases stayed unmatched. The chain uses TRBV6-4 and TRBJ2-1; 8 bases align to TRBD2. The specimen was peripheral blood. This receptor was identified in a human donor in a cohort sampled during active COVID-19. DNA for the CDR3: TGTGCCAGCAGTTTGGGCCTAGCGGGCGTCTACAATGAGCAGTTCTTC. This gives the protein CASSLGLAGVYNEQFF.